This TCR beta chain was identified during a study of a mutant IDH1 vaccine in newly diagnosed glioma. Study-level background: The study started vaccination 4-6 weeks after radiotherapy alone, or with temozolomide cycles. Treated patients comprised 62.5% males and approximately 38% females, mean age 40.4 years. The study held visit V12 at week 35 and visit V13 at week 47. Previous care, which was radiotherapy, temozolomide, or both, most often involved both.

Using immunoSEQ multiplex PCR, the repertoire was profiled, and TCRdb retains in-frame clones only, with some absent. The data show roughly 86,000 clones, nearly 90% seen once. Time point defined: week 47, end of study. What each vaccine dose contained was 300 ug of mutant IDH1 20-mer peptide, accompanied by topical imiquimod. There are 15 residues in the CDR3. CDR1 is MGHDK and CDR2 is SYGVNS in the germline V gene. Remarks on this clone: The antigen remains undetermined.

The source material was PBMCs, sampled from a glioma patient whose treatment included an IDH1 peptide vaccine. This chain uses TRBV25-1 with TRBJ2-5, with D maybe TRBD1 (5 bases). The J call is doubtful: the DNA matches TRBJ2-7 better. The sequence was collected from a woman between 45 and 60 years old with glioma. The CDR3 here is CASRALGVEPYEQYF. The CDR3 DNA reads as TGTGCCAGCAGGGCTCTAGGGGTAGAGCCTTACGAGCAGTACTTC.